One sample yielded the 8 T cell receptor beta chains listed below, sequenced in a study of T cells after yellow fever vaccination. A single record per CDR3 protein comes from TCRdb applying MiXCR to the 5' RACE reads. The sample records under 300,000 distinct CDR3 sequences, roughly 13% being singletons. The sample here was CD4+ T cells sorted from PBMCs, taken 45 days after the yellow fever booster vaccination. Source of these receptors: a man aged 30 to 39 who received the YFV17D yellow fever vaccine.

The CDR3 region has the DNA TGTGCCAGCAGTTTAGAGGGGCGGGCTGAGCAGTTCTTC. This translates into CASSLEGRAEQFF. V and J are TRBV12-3 or TRBV12-4 and TRBJ2-1, with D perhaps matching TRBD1 or TRBD2 (5 bases each). This CDR3 spans 13 amino acids. V was shortened by 1 base and J by 9 bases, with 10 bases between the two germline ends.

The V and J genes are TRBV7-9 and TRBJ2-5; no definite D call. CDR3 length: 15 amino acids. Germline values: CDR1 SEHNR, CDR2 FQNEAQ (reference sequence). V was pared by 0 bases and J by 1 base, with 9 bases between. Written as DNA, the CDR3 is TGTGCCAGCAGCTTAGCTGAAACGGTCCAAGAGACCCAGTACTTC. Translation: CASSLAETVQETQYF.

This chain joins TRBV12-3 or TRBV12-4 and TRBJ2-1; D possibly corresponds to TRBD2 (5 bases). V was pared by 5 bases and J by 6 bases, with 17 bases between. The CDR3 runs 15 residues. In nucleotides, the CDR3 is TGTGCCAGCAGTCAAAGAGGGTTTGGTAGCAATGAGCAGTTCTTC. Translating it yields CASSQRGFGSNEQFF.

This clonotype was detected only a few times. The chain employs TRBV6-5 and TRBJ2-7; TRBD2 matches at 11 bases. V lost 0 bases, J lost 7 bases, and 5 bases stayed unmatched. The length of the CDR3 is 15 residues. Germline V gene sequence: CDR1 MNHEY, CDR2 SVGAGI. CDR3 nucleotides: TGTGCCAGCAGTTACTCGGGACTAGCGGAACGTGAGCAGTACTTC. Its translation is CASSYSGLAEREQYF.

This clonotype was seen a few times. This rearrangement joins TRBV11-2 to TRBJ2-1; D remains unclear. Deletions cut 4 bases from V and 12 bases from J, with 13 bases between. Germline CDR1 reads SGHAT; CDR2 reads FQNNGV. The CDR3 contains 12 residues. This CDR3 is CASSSQSVGQFF. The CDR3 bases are TGTGCCAGCAGCTCCCAATCGGTGGGGCAGTTCTTC.

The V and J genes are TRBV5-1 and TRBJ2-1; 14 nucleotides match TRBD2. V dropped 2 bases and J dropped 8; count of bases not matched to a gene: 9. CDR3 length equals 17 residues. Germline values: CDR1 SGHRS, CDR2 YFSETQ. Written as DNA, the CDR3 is TGCGCCAGCAGCTTCGTGGGGGGGGGACTAGCGGGAGATGAGCAGTTCTTC. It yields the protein CASSFVGGGLAGDEQFF. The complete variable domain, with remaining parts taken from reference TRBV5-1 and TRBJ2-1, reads KAGVTQTPRYLIKTRGQQVTLSCSPISGHRSVSWYQQTPGQGLQFLFEYFSETQRNKGNFPGRFSGRQFSNSRSEMNVSTLELGDSALYLCASSFVGGGLAGDEQFFGPGTRLTVL.

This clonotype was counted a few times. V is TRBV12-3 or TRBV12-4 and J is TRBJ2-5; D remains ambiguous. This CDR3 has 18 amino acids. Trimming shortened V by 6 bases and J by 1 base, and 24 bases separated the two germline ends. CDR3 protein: CASSTAGPHSRVQETQYF. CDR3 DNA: TGTGCCAGCAGCACTGCCGGGCCCCATTCTCGTGTCCAAGAGACCCAGTACTTC.

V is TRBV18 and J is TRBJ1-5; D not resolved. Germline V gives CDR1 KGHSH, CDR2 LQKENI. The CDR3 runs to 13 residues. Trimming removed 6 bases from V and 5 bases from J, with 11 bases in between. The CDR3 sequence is CASSEVRDQPQHF. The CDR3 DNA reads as TGTGCCAGCTCCGAGGTTCGGGATCAGCCCCAGCATTTT.